A selection of T cell receptor beta chains follows, all from one sample in a study of blood T cell repertoires in COVID-19. Measured with immunoSEQ multiplex PCR; TCRdb has only the in-frame clones, and not every one. The sample has roughly 130,000 clones; more than 70% are singletons. Sequencing was carried out using peripheral blood. Receptors were obtained from a young woman who had recovered from COVID-19. CDR3s include the opening cysteine and the closing phenylalanine or tryptophan. D genes are given only for firm matches. For some rows the clone size is stated as once, few or many, or as a class when expanded; others skip it.

d_gene | j_gene | v_gene | abundance | CDR3aa | CDR3nt
- | TRBJ1-1 | TRBV6-5 | - | CASHRGQPNTEAFF | TGTGCCAGCCACCGAGGACAACCGAACACTGAAGCTTTCTTT
TRBD2 | TRBJ2-3 | TRBV6-1 | - | CASSEGTSGRGRDTQYF | TGTGCCAGCAGTGAAGGGACTAGCGGCCGAGGGAGAGATACGCAGTATTTT
- | TRBJ1-5 | TRBV6-1 | - | CASSDIRGPPYSNQPQHF | TGTGCCAGCAGTGATATAAGGGGCCCTCCTTATAGCAATCAGCCCCAGCATTTT
- | TRBJ2-7 | TRBV11-3 | - | CASSLAADYEQYF | TGTGCCAGCAGCTTAGCGGCGGACTACGAGCAGTACTTC
TRBD1 | TRBJ2-5 | TRBV12-5 | - | CASGFLRDRGDETQYF | TGTGCTAGTGGTTTCCTCCGGGACAGGGGGGATGAGACCCAGTACTTC
- | TRBJ2-4 | TRBV6-5 | - | CASSQPPGDIQYF | TGTGCCAGCAGTCAGCCCCCAGGGGACATTCAGTACTTC
- | TRBJ2-7 | TRBV11-1 | - | CASSLRRGASYEQYF | TGTGCCAGCAGCTTACGTCGGGGGGCCTCCTACGAGCAGTACTTC
TRBD2 | TRBJ2-7 | TRBV10-2 | - | CASSDPAGDSYEQYF | TGCGCCAGCAGTGACCCAGCGGGAGATAGCTACGAGCAGTACTTC
- | TRBJ1-2 | TRBV6-5 | - | CASSYLQGGVGYTF | TGTGCCAGCAGTTACCTACAAGGGGGTGTTGGCTACACCTTC
TRBD2 | TRBJ2-1 | TRBV6-5 | - | CASSYSPSGGRNEQFF | TGTGCCAGCAGTTATTCCCCCAGCGGGGGGCGGAATGAGCAGTTCTTC
- | TRBJ2-3 | TRBV11-3 | few | CASSLGASTDTQYF | TGTGCCAGCAGCTTGGGAGCGTCCACAGATACGCAGTATTTT
TRBD2 | TRBJ2-1 | TRBV9 | - | CASSSKGSGSYNEQFF | TGTGCCAGCAGTTCAAAAGGTAGCGGGAGCTACAATGAGCAGTTCTTC
- | TRBJ1-1 | TRBV27 | - | CASSASRAGVTEAFF | TGTGCCAGCAGTGCGAGCAGGGCGGGGGTCACTGAAGCTTTCTTT
TRBD1 | TRBJ1-1 | TRBV7-3 | - | CASSDRGTEAFF | TGTGCCAGCAGCGACAGGGGGACTGAAGCTTTCTTT
- | TRBJ1-5 | TRBV6-4 | - | CASSDKPGDQPQHF | TGTGCCAGCAGTGACAAACCAGGCGATCAGCCCCAGCATTTT